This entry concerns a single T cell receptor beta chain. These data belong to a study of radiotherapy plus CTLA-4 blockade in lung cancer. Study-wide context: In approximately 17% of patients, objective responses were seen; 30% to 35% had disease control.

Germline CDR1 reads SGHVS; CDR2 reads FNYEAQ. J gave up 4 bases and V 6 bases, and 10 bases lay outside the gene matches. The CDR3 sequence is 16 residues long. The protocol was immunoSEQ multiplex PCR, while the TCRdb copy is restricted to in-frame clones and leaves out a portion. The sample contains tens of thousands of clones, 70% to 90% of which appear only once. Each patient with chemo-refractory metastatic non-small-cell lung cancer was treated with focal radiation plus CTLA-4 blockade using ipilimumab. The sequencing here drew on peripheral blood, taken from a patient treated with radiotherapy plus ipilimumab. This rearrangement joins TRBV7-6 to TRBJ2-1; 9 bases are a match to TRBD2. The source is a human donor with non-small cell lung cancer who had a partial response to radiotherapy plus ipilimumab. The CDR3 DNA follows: TGTGCCAGCAGTTTAAGATTGCGGGAGGGATACAATGAGCAGTTCTTC. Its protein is CASSLRLREGYNEQFF.